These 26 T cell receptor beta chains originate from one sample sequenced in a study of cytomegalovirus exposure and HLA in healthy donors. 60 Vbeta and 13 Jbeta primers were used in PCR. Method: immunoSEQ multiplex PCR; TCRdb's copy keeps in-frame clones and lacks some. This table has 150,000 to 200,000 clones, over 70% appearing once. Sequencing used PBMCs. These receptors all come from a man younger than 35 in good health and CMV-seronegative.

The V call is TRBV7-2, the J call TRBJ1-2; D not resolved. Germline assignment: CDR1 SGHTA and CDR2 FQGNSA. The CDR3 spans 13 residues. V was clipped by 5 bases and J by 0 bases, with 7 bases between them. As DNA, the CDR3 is TGTGCCAGCAGCCGATACACTAACTATGGCTACACCTTC. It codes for CASSRYTNYGYTF.

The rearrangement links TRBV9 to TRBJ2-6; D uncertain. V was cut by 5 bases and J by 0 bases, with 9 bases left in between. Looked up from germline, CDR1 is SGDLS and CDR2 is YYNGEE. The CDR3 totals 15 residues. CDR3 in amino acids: CASRHANSGANVLTF. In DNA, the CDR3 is TGTGCCAGCAGACACGCCAACTCTGGGGCCAACGTCCTGACTTTC.

For the CDR3, the DNA is TGTGCTAGTGGTCCCTCGGACACCATATATTTT. Translation: CASGPSDTIYF. The rearrangement joins TRBV12-5 to TRBJ1-3, with D unresolved. Germline values: CDR1 LGHNT, CDR2 FRNRAP. The CDR3 sequence is 11 residues long. The ends were cut back, 5 bases at V and 8 bases at J, with 7 bases in the middle.

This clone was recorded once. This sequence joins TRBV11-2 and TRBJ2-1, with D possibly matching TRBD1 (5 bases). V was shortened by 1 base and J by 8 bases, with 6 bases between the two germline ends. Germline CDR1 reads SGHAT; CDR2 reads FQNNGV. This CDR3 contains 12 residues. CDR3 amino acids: CASSLGGDEQFF. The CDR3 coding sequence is TGTGCCAGCAGCTTAGGGGGCGATGAGCAGTTCTTC.

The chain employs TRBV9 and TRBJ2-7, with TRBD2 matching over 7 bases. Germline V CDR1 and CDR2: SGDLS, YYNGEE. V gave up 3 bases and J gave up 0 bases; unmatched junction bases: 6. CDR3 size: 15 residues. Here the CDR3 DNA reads TGTGCCAGCAGCGACGGAGCGGGGAGCTCCTACGAGCAGTACTTC. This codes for CASSDGAGSSYEQYF.

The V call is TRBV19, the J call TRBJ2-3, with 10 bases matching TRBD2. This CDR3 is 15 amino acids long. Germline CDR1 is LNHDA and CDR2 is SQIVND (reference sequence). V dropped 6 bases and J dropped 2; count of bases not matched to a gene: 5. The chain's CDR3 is CASSGAGGATDTQYF. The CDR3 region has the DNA TGTGCCAGTAGCGGAGCGGGAGGGGCCACAGATACGCAGTATTTT.

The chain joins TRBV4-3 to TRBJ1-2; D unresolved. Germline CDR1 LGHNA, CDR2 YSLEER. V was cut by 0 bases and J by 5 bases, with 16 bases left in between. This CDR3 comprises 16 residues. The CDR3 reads CASSQDWAELLYGYTF. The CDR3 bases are TGCGCCAGCAGCCAAGATTGGGCAGAGCTCTTATATGGCTACACCTTC.

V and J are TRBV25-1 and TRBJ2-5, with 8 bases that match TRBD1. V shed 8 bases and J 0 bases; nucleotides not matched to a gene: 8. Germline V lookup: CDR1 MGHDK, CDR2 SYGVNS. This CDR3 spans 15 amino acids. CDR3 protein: CASARTGKYQETQYF. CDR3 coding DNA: TGTGCCAGCGCCCGGACAGGGAAGTACCAAGAGACCCAGTACTTC.

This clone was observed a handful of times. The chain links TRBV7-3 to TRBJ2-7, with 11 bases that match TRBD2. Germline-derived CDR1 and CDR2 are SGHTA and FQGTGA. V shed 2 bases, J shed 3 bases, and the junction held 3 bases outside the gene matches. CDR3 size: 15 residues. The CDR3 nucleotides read TGTGCCAGCAGCTTAGAACTAGCGGGGGTCTACGAGCAGTACTTC. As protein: CASSLELAGVYEQYF.

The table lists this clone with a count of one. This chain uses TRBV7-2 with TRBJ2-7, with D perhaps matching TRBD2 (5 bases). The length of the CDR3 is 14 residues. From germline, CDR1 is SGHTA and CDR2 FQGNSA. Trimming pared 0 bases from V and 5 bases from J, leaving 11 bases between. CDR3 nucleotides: TGTGCCAGCAGCTTAGCGCATTCTAGCAACGAGCAGTACTTC. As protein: CASSLAHSSNEQYF. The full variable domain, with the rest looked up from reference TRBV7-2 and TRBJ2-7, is GAGVSQSPSNKVTEKGKDVELRCDPISGHTALYWYRQSLGQGLEFLIYFQGNSAPDKSGLPSDRFSAERTGGSVSTLTIQRTQQEDSAVYLCASSLAHSSNEQYFGPGTRLTVT.

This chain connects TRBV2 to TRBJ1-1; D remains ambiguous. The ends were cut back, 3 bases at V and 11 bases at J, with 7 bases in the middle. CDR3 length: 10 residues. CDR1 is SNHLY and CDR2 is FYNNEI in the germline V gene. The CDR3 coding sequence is TGTGCCAGCAGTGATAGAATGGCTTTCTTT. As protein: CASSDRMAFF.

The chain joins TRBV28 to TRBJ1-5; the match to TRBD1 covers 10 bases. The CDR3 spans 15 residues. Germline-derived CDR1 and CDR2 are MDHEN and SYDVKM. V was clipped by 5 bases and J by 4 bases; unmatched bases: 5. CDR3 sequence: CASSPRTGGNQPQHF. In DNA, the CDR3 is TGTGCCAGCAGTCCTCGGACAGGGGGGAATCAGCCCCAGCATTTT.

The CDR3 DNA reads TGTGCCAGCAGCTTAGAGCGGGGGGGAACAGATACGCAGTATTTT. Its protein is CASSLERGGTDTQYF. This chain connects TRBV11-2 to TRBJ2-3; TRBD2 agrees at 9 bases. V trimming: 0 bases; J trimming: 3 bases; junction bases outside the gene matches: 1. CDR3 length: 15 residues. In germline, CDR1 is SGHAT, CDR2 FQNNGV.

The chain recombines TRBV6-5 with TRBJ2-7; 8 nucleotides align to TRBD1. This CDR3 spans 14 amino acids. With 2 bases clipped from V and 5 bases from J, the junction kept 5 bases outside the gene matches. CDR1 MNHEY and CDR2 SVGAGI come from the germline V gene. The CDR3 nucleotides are TGTGCCAGCAGTTACAGACAGGGGATCAACGAGCAGTACTTC. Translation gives CASSYRQGINEQYF.

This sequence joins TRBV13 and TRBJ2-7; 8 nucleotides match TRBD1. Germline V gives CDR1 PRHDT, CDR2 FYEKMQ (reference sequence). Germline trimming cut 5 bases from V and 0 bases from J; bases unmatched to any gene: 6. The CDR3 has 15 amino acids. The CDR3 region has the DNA TGTGCCAGCAGCCCGTCCGGACAGGGCTCCTACGAGCAGTACTTC. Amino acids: CASSPSGQGSYEQYF.

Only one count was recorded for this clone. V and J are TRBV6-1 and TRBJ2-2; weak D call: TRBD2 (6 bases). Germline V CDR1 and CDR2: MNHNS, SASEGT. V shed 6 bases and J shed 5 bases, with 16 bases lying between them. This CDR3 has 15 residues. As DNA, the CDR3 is TGTGCCAGCAGGGTGACTAGATACTTTACCGGGGAGCTGTTTTTT. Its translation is CASRVTRYFTGELFF.

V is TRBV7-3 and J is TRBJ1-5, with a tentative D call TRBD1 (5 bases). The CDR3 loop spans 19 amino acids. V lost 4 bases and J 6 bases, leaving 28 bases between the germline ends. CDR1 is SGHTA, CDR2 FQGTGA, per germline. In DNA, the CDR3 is TGTGCCAGCAGCTCCCCATTTAAGGGGAACATCACCTCGGGTCAGCCCCAGCATTTT. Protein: CASSSPFKGNITSGQPQHF.

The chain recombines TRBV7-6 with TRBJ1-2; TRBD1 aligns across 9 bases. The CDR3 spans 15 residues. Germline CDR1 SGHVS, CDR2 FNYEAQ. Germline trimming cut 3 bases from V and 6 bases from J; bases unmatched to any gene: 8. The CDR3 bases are TGTGCCAGCAGCTTGGGGACAGGGATCATCGATGGCTACACCTTC. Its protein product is CASSLGTGIIDGYTF.

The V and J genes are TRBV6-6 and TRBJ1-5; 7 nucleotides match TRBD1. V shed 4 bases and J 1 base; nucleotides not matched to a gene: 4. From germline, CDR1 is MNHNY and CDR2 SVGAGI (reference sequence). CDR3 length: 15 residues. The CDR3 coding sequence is TGTGCCAGCAGTTCGACAGGGTACAGCAATCAGCCCCAGCATTTT. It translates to CASSSTGYSNQPQHF.

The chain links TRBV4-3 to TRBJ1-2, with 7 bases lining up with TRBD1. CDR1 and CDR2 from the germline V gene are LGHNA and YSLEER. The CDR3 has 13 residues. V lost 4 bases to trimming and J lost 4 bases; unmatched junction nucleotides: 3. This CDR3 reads CASSPGTVYGYTF. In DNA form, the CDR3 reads TGCGCCAGCAGCCCCGGGACAGTCTATGGCTACACCTTC.

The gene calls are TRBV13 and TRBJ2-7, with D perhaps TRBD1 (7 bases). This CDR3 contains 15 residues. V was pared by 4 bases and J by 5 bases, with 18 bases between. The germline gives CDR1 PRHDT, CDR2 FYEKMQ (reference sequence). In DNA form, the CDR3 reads TGTGCCAGCAGCTCTACTGACAGGGAGGACAACGAGCAGTACTTC. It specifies CASSSTDREDNEQYF.

As DNA, the CDR3 is TGTGCCAGCAGCTTGGGGGACAGGGCGCTTTTAGGTGGCTACACCTTC. Its translation is CASSLGDRALLGGYTF. This chain links TRBV5-6 with TRBJ1-2, with 9 bases that match TRBD1. V lost 0 bases and J lost 7; bases outside the gene matches: 10. There are 16 residues in the CDR3. Germline CDR1 and CDR2: SGHDT and YYEEEE.

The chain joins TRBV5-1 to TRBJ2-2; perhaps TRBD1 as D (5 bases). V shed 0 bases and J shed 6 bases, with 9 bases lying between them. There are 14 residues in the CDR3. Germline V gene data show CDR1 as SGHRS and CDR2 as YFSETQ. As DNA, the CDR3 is TGCGCCAGCAGCTTGGTGGTAGGGGCCGGGGAGCTGTTTTTT. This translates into CASSLVVGAGELFF.

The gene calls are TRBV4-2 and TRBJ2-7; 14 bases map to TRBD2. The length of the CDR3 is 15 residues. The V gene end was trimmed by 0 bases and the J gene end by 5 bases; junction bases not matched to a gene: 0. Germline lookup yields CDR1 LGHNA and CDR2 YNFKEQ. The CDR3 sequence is CASSQETSGRDEQYF. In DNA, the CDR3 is TGTGCCAGCAGCCAAGAGACTAGCGGGAGGGACGAGCAGTACTTC.

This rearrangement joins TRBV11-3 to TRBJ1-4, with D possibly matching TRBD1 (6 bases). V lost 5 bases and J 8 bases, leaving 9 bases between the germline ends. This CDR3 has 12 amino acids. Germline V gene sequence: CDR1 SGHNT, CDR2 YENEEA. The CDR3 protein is CASSPRGEKLFF. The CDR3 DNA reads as TGTGCCAGCAGCCCCAGGGGAGAAAAACTGTTTTTT.

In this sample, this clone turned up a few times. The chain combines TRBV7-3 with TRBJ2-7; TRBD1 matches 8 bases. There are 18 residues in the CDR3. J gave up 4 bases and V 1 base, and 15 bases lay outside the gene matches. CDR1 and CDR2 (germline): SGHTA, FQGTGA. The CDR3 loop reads CASSLKGFRTGILYEQYF. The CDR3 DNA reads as TGTGCCAGCAGCTTAAAAGGGTTTAGGACAGGGATCCTATACGAGCAGTACTTC.